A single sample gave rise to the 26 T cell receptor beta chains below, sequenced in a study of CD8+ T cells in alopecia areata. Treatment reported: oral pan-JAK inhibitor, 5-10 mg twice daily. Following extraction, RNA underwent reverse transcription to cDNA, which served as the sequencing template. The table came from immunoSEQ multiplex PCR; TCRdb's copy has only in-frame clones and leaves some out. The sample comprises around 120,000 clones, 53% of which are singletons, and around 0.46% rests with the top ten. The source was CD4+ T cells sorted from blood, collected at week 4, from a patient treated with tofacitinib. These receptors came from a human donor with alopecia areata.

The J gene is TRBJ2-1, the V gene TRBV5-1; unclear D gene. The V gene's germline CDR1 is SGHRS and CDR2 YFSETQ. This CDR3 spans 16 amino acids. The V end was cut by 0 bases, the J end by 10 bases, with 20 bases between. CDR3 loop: CASSLGTATVQWEQFF. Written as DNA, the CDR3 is TGCGCCAGCAGCTTGGGAACCGCTACCGTACAATGGGAGCAGTTCTTC.

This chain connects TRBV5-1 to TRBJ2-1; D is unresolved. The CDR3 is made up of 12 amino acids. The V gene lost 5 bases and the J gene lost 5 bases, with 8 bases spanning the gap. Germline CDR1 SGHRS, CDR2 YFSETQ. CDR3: CASRGRDNEQFF. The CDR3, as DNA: TGCGCCAGCAGGGGCAGAGACAATGAGCAGTTCTTC.

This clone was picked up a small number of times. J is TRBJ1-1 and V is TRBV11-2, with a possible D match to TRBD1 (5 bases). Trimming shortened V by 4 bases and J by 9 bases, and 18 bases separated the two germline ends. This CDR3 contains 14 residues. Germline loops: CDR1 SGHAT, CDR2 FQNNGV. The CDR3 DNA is TGTGCCAGCAGCTCCGGAGGAGGGACGGGTAAAGCTTTCTTT. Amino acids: CASSSGGGTGKAFF.

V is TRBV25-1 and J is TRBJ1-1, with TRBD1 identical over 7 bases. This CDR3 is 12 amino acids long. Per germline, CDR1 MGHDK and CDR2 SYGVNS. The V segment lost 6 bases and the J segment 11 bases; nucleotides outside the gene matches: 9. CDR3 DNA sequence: TGTGCCAGCAGCTTCACAGGGGCTCGTGCTTTCTTT. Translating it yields CASSFTGARAFF.

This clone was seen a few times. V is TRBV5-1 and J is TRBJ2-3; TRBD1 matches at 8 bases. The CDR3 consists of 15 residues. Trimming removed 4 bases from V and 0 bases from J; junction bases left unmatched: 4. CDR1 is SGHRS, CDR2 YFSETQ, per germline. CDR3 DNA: TGCGCCAGCAGCGTTGGACAGGGCAGCACAGATACGCAGTATTTT. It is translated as CASSVGQGSTDTQYF.

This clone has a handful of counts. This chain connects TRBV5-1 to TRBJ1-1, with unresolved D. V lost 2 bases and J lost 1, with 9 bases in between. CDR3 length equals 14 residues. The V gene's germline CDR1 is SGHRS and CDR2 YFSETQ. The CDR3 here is CASSLRGGNTEAFF. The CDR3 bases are TGCGCCAGCAGCTTACGGGGAGGGAACACTGAAGCTTTCTTT. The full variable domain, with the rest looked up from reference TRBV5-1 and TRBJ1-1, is KAGVTQTPRYLIKTRGQQVTLSCSPISGHRSVSWYQQTPGQGLQFLFEYFSETQRNKGNFPGRFSGRQFSNSRSEMNVSTLELGDSALYLCASSLRGGNTEAFFGQGTRLTVV.

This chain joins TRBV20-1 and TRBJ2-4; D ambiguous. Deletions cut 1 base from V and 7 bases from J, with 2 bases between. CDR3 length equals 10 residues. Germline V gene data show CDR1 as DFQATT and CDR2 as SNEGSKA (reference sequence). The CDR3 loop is CSARGNIQYF. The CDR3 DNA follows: TGCAGTGCTAGAGGGAACATTCAGTACTTC.

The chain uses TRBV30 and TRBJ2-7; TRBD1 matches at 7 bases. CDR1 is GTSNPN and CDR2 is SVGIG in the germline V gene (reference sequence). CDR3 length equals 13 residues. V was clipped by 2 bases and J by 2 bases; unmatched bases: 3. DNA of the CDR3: TGTGCCTGGAGTAGGGACAGAACCTACGAGCAGTACTTC. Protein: CAWSRDRTYEQYF. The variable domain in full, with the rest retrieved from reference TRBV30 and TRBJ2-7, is SQTIHQWPATLVQPVGSPLSLECTVEGTSNPNLYWYRQAAGRGLQLLFYSVGIGQISSEVPQNLSASRPQDRQFILSSKKLLLSDSGFYLCAWSRDRTYEQYFGPGTRLTVT.

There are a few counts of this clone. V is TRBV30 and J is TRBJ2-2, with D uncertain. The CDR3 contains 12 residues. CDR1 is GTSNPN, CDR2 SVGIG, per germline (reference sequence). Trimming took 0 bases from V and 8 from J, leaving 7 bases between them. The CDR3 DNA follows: TGTGCCTGGAGTGTATCAGAAGGGGAGCTGTTTTTT. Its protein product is CAWSVSEGELFF.

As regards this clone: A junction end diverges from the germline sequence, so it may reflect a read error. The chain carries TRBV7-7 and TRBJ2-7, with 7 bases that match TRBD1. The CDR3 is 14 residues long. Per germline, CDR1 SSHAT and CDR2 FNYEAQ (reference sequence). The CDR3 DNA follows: TGTGCTAGCAGCTTAGTACAGGGGAGCCACGAGCAGTACTTC. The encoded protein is CASSLVQGSHEQYF.

DNA for the CDR3: TGTGCCAGCAGCCAAGATTTTAAGGGGGAGCTGTTTTTT. This codes for CASSQDFKGELFF. The gene calls are TRBV4-2 and TRBJ2-2; D is unresolved. The CDR3 spans 13 residues. Germline assignment: CDR1 LGHNA and CDR2 YNFKEQ. V was cut by 0 bases and J by 8 bases, with 7 bases left in between.

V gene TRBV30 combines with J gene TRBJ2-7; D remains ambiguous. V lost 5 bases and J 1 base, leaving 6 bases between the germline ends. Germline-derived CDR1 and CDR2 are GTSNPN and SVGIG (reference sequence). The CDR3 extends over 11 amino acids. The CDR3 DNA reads TGTGCCTGGGACAAATCCTACGAGCAGTACTTC. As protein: CAWDKSYEQYF.

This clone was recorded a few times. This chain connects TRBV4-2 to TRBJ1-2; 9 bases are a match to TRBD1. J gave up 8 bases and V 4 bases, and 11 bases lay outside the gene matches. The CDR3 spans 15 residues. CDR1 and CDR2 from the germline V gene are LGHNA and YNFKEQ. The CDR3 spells CASSLNLRDREGYTF. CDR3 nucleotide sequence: TGTGCCAGCAGCCTGAACCTCCGGGACAGGGAGGGCTACACCTTC.

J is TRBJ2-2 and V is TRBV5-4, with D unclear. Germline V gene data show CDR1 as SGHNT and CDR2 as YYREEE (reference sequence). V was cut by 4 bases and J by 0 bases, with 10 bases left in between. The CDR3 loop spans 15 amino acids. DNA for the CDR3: TGTGCCAGCAGCCCGGACGGGCCGAACACCGGGGAGCTGTTTTTT. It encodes CASSPDGPNTGELFF.

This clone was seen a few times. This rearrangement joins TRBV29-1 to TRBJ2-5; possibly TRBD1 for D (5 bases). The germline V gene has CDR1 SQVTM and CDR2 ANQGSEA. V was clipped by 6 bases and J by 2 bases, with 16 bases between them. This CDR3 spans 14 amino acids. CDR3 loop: CSVDRTQRQETQYF. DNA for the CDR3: TGCAGCGTAGATAGGACACAAAGACAAGAGACCCAGTACTTC. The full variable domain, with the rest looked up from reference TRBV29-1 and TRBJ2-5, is SAVISQKPSRDICQRGTSLTIQCQVDSQVTMMFWYRQQPGQSLTLIATANQGSEATYESGFVIDKFPISRPNLTFSTLTVSNMSPEDSSIYLCSVDRTQRQETQYFGPGTRLLVL.

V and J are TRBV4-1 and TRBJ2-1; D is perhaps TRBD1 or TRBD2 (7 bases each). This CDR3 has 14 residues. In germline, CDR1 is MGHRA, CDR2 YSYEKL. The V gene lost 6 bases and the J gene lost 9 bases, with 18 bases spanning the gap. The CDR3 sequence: CASRQGYGGSEQFF. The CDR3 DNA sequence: TGCGCCAGCAGACAGGGGTATGGCGGGAGTGAGCAGTTCTTC.

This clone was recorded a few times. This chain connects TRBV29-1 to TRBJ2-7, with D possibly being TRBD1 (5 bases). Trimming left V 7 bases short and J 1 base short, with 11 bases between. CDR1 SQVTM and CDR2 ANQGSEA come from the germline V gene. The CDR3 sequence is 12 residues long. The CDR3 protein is CSADDSSYEQYF. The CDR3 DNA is TGCAGCGCCGACGACAGTTCCTACGAGCAGTACTTC.

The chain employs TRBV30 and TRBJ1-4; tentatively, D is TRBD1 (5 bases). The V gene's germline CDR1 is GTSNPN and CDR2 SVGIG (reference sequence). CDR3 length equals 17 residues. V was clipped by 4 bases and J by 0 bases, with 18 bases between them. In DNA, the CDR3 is TGTGCCTGGACTGGAGGTGGGGCGAGCACAACTAATGAAAAACTGTTTTTT. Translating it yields CAWTGGGASTTNEKLFF.

This CDR3 reads CAWSRTGGTEAFF. In nucleotides, the CDR3 is TGTGCCTGGAGCAGGACAGGGGGCACTGAAGCTTTCTTT. The V gene is TRBV30, the J gene TRBJ1-1; 10 bases align to TRBD1. Germline trimming cut 3 bases from V and 4 bases from J; bases unmatched to any gene: 2. The CDR3 spans 13 residues. CDR1 and CDR2 from the germline V gene are GTSNPN and SVGIG (reference sequence).

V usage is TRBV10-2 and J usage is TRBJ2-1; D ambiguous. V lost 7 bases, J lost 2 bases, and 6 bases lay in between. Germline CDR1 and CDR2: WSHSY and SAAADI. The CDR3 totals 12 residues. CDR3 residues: CASNFAYNEQFF. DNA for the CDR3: TGCGCCAGCAACTTCGCCTACAATGAGCAGTTCTTC.

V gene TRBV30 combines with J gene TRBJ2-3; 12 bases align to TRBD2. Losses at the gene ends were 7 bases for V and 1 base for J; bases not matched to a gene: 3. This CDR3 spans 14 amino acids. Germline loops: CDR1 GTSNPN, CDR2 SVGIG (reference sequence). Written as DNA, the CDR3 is TGTGCCTCTCGGACTAGCGGGGGCACAGATACGCAGTATTTT. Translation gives CASRTSGGTDTQYF.

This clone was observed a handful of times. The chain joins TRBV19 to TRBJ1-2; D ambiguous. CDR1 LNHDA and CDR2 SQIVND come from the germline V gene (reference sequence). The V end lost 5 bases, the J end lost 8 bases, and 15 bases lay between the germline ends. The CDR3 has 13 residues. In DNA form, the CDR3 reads TGTGCCAGTAGTCCCAGCGGGCCTGGGGGCTACACCTTC. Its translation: CASSPSGPGGYTF.

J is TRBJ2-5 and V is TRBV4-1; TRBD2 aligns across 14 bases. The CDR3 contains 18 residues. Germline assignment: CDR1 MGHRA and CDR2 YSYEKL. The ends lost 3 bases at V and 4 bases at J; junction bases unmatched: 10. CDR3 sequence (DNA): TGCGCCAGCAGCCAGGGACCCGGGACTAGCGGGAGAGGAGAGACCCAGTACTTC. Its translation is CASSQGPGTSGRGETQYF.

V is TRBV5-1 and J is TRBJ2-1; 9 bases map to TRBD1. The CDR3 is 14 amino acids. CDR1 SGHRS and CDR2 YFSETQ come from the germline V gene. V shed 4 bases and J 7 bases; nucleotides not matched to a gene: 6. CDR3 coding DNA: TGCGCCAGCAGCGTCACAGGGGGCAGGAATGAGCAGTTCTTC. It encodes CASSVTGGRNEQFF.

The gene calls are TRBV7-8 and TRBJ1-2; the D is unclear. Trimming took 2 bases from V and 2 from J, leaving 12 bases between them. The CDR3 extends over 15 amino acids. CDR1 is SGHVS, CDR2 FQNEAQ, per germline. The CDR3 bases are TGTGCCAGCAGCTTAAGGTCTGGAGCCAACTATGGCTACACCTTC. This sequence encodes CASSLRSGANYGYTF.

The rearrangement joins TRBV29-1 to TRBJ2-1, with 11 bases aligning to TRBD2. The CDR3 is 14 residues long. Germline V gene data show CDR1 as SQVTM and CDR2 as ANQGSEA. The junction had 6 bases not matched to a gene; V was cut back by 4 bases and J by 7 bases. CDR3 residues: CSVGGTSGLNEQFF. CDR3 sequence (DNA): TGCAGCGTTGGGGGGACTAGCGGACTAAATGAGCAGTTCTTC.